These T cell receptor beta chains were read from a single sample in a study of blood T cell repertoires in COVID-19. The method was immunoSEQ multiplex PCR; TCRdb's version includes in-frame clones alone and lacks a portion of them. Among 85,000 to 95,000 clones listed, roughly 86% were seen once. The material sequenced was peripheral blood. These receptors all come from a human donor with acute or convalescent COVID-19. The donor label of this sample is uncertain. Each CDR3 is given with its conserved first and last residue. D genes are given only for firm matches. The size field is filled for only some rows; it gives once, few, many or a size class.

>TRBD1|TRBV2|.|TRBJ2-7
TGTGCCAGCAGACCGGGTTACAGGGGCTACGAGCAGTACTTC
CASRPGYRGYEQYF
>.|TRBV15|.|TRBJ1-4
TGTGCCACCAGCAGAGATCTCGCAACTAATGAAAAACTGTTTTTT
CATSRDLATNEKLFF
>.|TRBV19|.|TRBJ2-3
TGTGCCAGTAGTATAGGCTACCCGTTACCAGATACGCAGTATTTT
CASSIGYPLPDTQYF
>TRBD1|TRBV3-1/TRBV3-2|.|TRBJ2-5
TGTGCCAGCTGTGACAGGGTAGGAGAGACCCAGTACTTC
CASCDRVGETQYF
>TRBD2|TRBV7-2|.|TRBJ2-7
TGTGCCAGCAGCTTAGTAAGCGGGGGGGCGGACGAGCAGTACTTC
CASSLVSGGADEQYF
>.|TRBV7-6|.|TRBJ1-1
TGTGCCAGCAGCGAGGCTTTTGAAGCTTTCTTT
CASSEAFEAFF
>TRBD1|TRBV3-1/TRBV3-2|.|TRBJ2-7
TGTGCCAGCAGCCCGGGGGACAGGGGACATTACTACGAGCAGTACTTC
CASSPGDRGHYYEQYF
>.|TRBV28|.|TRBJ1-6
TGTGCCAGCACCCTAGGAATACCCTATAATTCACCCCTCCACTTT
CASTLGIPYNSPLHF
>TRBD1|TRBV2|.|TRBJ2-1
TGTGCCAGCAGTGAATGGGGACAGGGCCTGAATGAGCAGTTCTTC
CASSEWGQGLNEQFF
>.|TRBV9|.|TRBJ2-2
TGTGCCAGCACCCAGCGACCTACGAACACCGGGGAGCTGTTTTTT
CASTQRPTNTGELFF
>TRBD2|TRBV7-9|once|TRBJ2-1
TGTGCCAGCAGCTTAGCGACTAGCGGGGCTTCCCGCAATGAGCAGTTCTTC
CASSLATSGASRNEQFF
>.|TRBV6-5|.|TRBJ2-2
TGTGCCAGCAGTCCACAGGGAATGGCCACCGGGGAGCTGTTTTTT
CASSPQGMATGELFF
>.|TRBV30|few|TRBJ2-3
TGTGCCTGGAGTGTCAGCGGCAGGACCACAGATACGCAGTATTTT
CAWSVSGRTTDTQYF
>.|TRBV25-1|few|TRBJ1-6
TGTGCCAGCAGCAAATCTACAGGGCCTTCACCCCTCCACTTT
CASSKSTGPSPLHF
>.|TRBV30|.|TRBJ1-2
TGTGCCTGGAGTTCGGGGAACTATGGCTACACCTTC
CAWSSGNYGYTF
>.|TRBV9|.|TRBJ1-2
TGTGCCAGCAGCGTAGGAAGAGCTAACTATGGCTACACCTTC
CASSVGRANYGYTF
>.|TRBV7-2|.|TRBJ1-1
TGTGCCAGCAGCTCCCTTGTTTGGAACACTGAAGCTTTCTTT
CASSSLVWNTEAFF
>.|TRBV6-5|.|TRBJ1-2
TGTGCCAGCAGTTCCCAGGGTTACGGCTACACCTTC
CASSSQGYGYTF
>.|TRBV6-6|.|TRBJ1-5
TGTGCCAGCGGAGAGTATCAGCCCCAGCATTTT
CASGEYQPQHF
>.|TRBV6-5|.|TRBJ1-1
TGTGCCAGCAGTTACGAGGCCGAGACTGAAGCTTTCTTT
CASSYEAETEAFF
>TRBD2|TRBV28|once|TRBJ2-3
TGTGCCAGCAGTTTGCACGGCGCGGGGGGGCCTGCAGATACGCAGTATTTT
CASSLHGAGGPADTQYF
>.|TRBV7-2|.|TRBJ2-5
TGTGCCAGCAGCCTTATGGGGGCAGGGCCCCAAGAGACCCAGTACTTC
CASSLMGAGPQETQYF
>TRBD1|TRBV11-2|.|TRBJ1-2
TGTGCCAGCAGCATGGGACAGGGACTCTATGGCTACACCTTC
CASSMGQGLYGYTF
>.|TRBV19|once|TRBJ1-6
TGTGCCAGTACTGCAGGGGAATATTCACCCCTCCACTTT
CASTAGEYSPLHF
>.|TRBV11-2|.|TRBJ2-1
TGTGCCAGCAGCTGGGTTTGGGCTGTGAATGAGCAGTTCTTC
CASSWVWAVNEQFF
>TRBD1|TRBV2|.|TRBJ1-2
TGTGCCAGCAGTGGGGGACAGACCTATGGCTACACCTTC
CASSGGQTYGYTF
>TRBD2|TRBV5-1|.|TRBJ2-2
TGCGCCAGCAACCCTAGCGGGGTTGGCACCGGGGAGCTGTTTTTT
CASNPSGVGTGELFF
>.|TRBV14|once|TRBJ2-3
TGTGCCAGCAGCCCGGTCGGCGGTTACACAGATACGCAGTATTTT
CASSPVGGYTDTQYF
>.|TRBV29-1|once|TRBJ2-1
TGCAGCTTACAACTTGGGCTAGCTAGTTACAATGAGCAGTTCTTC
CSLQLGLASYNEQFF
>TRBD1|TRBV29-1|once|TRBJ2-5
TGCAGCGTTGCCGGGACAGTGGGGGAGACCCAGTACTTC
CSVAGTVGETQYF
>TRBD1|TRBV3-1/TRBV3-2|.|TRBJ2-7
TGTGCCAGCAGCCCCCTGGACAGGGAGCAGTACTTC
CASSPLDREQYF
>.|TRBV6-6|once|TRBJ1-1
TGTGCCAGCGAACCTGCGGGGCAACTGAACACTGAAGCTTTCTTT
CASEPAGQLNTEAFF
>.|TRBV4-1|.|TRBJ1-2
TGCGCCAGCAGCCAAGAATCCCGGAGCTATGGCTACACCTTC
CASSQESRSYGYTF
>.|TRBV19|once|TRBJ1-2
TGTGCCAGTAGTTCAGGGGTCCCCTATGGCTACACCTTC
CASSSGVPYGYTF
>.|TRBV4-1|few|TRBJ1-3
TGCGCCAGCAGCCAAGCCAACTCTGGAAACACCATATATTTT
CASSQANSGNTIYF
>TRBD1|TRBV18|.|TRBJ2-7
TGTGCCAGCACCGGGACAGGGAACTCCTACGAGCAGTACTTC
CASTGTGNSYEQYF
>TRBD1|TRBV7-6|.|TRBJ1-2
TGTGCCAGCAGTTTTGGACAGGGGGGACGGTATGGCTACACCTTC
CASSFGQGGRYGYTF
>TRBD1|TRBV7-2|.|TRBJ1-5
TGTGCCAGCAGCTTAGGGAGAGGACAGGTCGTTAGCAATCAGCCCCAGCATTTT
CASSLGRGQVVSNQPQHF